The T cell receptor beta chain described here comes from a study of breast tumors, draining lymph nodes, adjacent tissues. Findings and limits, study-wide: Tumor TCR diversity was below lymph nodes but above nontumor tissue. That most tumor T cells come from lymph nodes remained unproven. Data fit most tumor T cells coming from lymph node, expanding in tumor.

Breast cancer patients provided tissue from their axillary draining lymph nodes. This clonotype was detected many times. The antigen is undetermined. TCRdb re-analysed the multiplex PCR reads in MiXCR, keeping a single row per CDR3 protein. The repertoire includes 200,000 to 300,000 distinct CDR3 sequences, 30% of them detected once, and roughly 1.1% sits in the top ten. CDR1 and CDR2 from the germline V gene are DFQATT and SNEGSKA (reference sequence). The V and J ends lost 5 bases and 5 bases, in that order; junction bases with no gene match: 12. The CDR3 sequence is 15 residues long. The receptor comes from a female donor with breast cancer. Some clones in this sample may be carry-over from other donors' samples. The sample consisted of axillary lymph node tissue. The V and J genes are TRBV20-1 and TRBJ2-5; 9 bases are shared with TRBD2. Here the CDR3 DNA reads TGCAGTGCTTTTAGCGGGAGTCGAGCGGGGGAGACCCAGTACTTC. Its translation is CSAFSGSRAGETQYF.